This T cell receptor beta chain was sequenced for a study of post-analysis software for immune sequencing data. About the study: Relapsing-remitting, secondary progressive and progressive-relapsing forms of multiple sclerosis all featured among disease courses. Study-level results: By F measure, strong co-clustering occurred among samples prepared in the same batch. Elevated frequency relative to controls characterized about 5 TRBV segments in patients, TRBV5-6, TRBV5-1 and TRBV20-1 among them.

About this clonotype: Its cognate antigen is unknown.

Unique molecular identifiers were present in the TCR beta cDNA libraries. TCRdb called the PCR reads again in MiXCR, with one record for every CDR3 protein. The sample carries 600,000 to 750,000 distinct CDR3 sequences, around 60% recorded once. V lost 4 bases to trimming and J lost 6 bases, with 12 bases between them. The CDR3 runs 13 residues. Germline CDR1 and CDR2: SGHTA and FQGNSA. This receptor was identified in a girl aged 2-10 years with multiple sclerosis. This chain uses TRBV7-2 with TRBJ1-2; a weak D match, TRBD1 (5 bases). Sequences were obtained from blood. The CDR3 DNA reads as TGTGCCAGCAGCTCCGCCCGGGGGGATGGCTACACCTTC. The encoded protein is CASSSARGDGYTF.